The clone carrying this TCR beta chain was detected ten times or more. This entry comes from a study of identical twins. Template switching supplied a universal primer site; unique molecular identifiers were carried on the cDNA. TCRdb re-derived calls from the 5' RACE reads in MiXCR, one entry per CDR3 protein. Of approximately 410,000 distinct CDR3 sequences listed, 15% to 20% are singletons. CDR1 DFQATT and CDR2 SNEGSKA come from the germline V gene (reference sequence). Trimming removed 3 bases from V and 2 bases from J, with 10 bases in between. This CDR3 contains 13 residues. The clonotype comes from a man aged 50 to 59 in good health. The sequenced sample consisted of naive T cells sorted from blood. This chain connects TRBV20-1 to TRBJ1-1; maybe TRBD1 (5 bases). DNA for the CDR3: TGCAGTGCTAGGGGGGGGGTTAACACTGAAGCTTTCTTT. Residues: CSARGGVNTEAFF.